Following are 10 T cell receptor beta chains from one sample sequenced in a study of control samples from healthy donors and cancer patients (dated by TCRdb to between 2020 and 2021). Preparation of the library involved the immunoSEQ multiplex PCR assay. Drawn from immuneACCESS, this table holds only the in-frame rearrangements with V and J called that TCRdb kept. Clones are partly lost; checked studies trace under half to an unresolved V gene and leave the rest unexplained. This sample has around 250,000 clones in its table, and roughly 87% of those were observed once. The top ten clonotypes cover 10% to 15% of the sample. The specimen was PBMCs. The receptors derive from a woman aged 55-69 years with lung cancer.

This clone occurred once. The chain uses TRBV27 and TRBJ2-7; D is possibly TRBD2 (5 bases). CDR1 is MNHEY, CDR2 SMNVEV, per germline (reference sequence). The CDR3 has 13 residues. With 3 bases removed from V and 7 bases from J, the gap between germline ends came to 13 bases. CDR3 region: CASSFTPSGEQYF. CDR3 nucleotides: TGTGCCAGCAGTTTTACCCCGTCGGGAGAGCAGTACTTC.

The V call is TRBV4-1, the J call TRBJ2-5; D is perhaps TRBD1 or TRBD2 (5 bases each). V was trimmed by 4 bases and J by 4 bases, leaving 16 bases between them. The V gene's germline CDR1 is MGHRA and CDR2 YSYEKL. The CDR3 is 15 residues long. The DNA for the CDR3 is TGCGCCAGCAGCCCGGAGTTGGGACCAGGAGAGACCCAGTACTTC. Translated, it gives CASSPELGPGETQYF.

This clone was observed once. The J gene is TRBJ1-2, the V gene TRBV6-5, with no clear D. CDR3 length: 13 amino acids. Germline V gives CDR1 MNHEY, CDR2 SVGAGI. The ends were cut back, 9 bases at V and 0 bases at J, with 11 bases in the middle. The CDR3 DNA sequence: TGTGCCAGTCTCCACCGTTCTAACTATGGCTACACCTTC. It translates to CASLHRSNYGYTF.

This chain links TRBV7-9 with TRBJ1-5; TRBD1 matches at 8 bases. V was clipped by 4 bases and J by 7 bases; unmatched bases: 12. CDR3 length: 16 residues. Germline CDR1 SEHNR, CDR2 FQNEAQ (reference sequence). The CDR3 here is CASSSWTGNLGQPQHF. The CDR3 DNA is TGTGCCAGCAGCTCTTGGACAGGGAATTTGGGGCAGCCCCAGCATTTT.

This chain joins TRBV3-1 (or the pseudogene TRBV3-2) and TRBJ1-1; TRBD1 is a possible D gene (6 bases). This CDR3 comprises 14 residues. CDR1 LGHDT and CDR2 YNNKEL come from the germline V gene (reference sequence). Trimming shortened V by 7 bases and J by 3 bases, and 15 bases separated the two germline ends. CDR3 sequence (DNA): TGTGCCAGCACTAACGGGGGCAGATACACTGAAGCTTTCTTT. Its protein product is CASTNGGRYTEAFF.

The V gene is TRBV28, the J gene TRBJ1-1, with D hard to call. Trimming took 1 base from V and 9 from J, leaving 12 bases between them. Germline CDR1 is MDHEN and CDR2 is SYDVKM. The CDR3 is 13 residues long. The CDR3 DNA reads as TGTGCCAGCAGTTTATCAGGATCAGAAAAAGCTTTCTTT. Its protein is CASSLSGSEKAFF. Combining the CDR3 with reference TRBV28 and TRBJ1-1 gives the whole variable domain DVKVTQSSRYLVKRTGEKVFLECVQDMDHENMFWYRQDPGLGLRLIYFSYDVKMKEKGDIPEGYSVSREKKERFSLILESASTNQTSMYLCASSLSGSEKAFFGQGTRLTVV.

The chain has TRBV19 and TRBJ2-7; D may be TRBD1 (5 bases). Germline CDR1 LNHDA, CDR2 SQIVND (reference sequence). V was cut by 1 base and J by 1 base, with 14 bases left in between. The CDR3 consists of 16 residues. The CDR3 nucleotides are TGTGCCAGTAGTATAGCCCCCGTGGCAGGGTCCTACGAGCAGTACTTC. Its translation: CASSIAPVAGSYEQYF.

The rearrangement links TRBV5-1 to TRBJ1-1; D is uncertain. The CDR3 has 13 residues. The V end was cut by 6 bases, the J end by 2 bases, with 11 bases between. Germline loops: CDR1 SGHRS, CDR2 YFSETQ. The CDR3 loop is CASKPDPNTEAFF. The CDR3 nucleotides read TGCGCCAGCAAGCCAGATCCTAACACTGAAGCTTTCTTT.

The chain has TRBV28 and TRBJ2-3; D gene unclear. With 2 bases removed from V and 1 base from J, the gap between germline ends came to 4 bases. Germline loops: CDR1 MDHEN, CDR2 SYDVKM. The length of the CDR3 is 13 residues. The CDR3 nucleotides read TGTGCCAGCAGTTTACGGCGCACAGATACGCAGTATTTT. Its protein is CASSLRRTDTQYF.

The chain has TRBV27 and TRBJ1-5, with TRBD1 as a possible D gene (5 bases). The V gene's germline CDR1 is MNHEY and CDR2 SMNVEV (reference sequence). The CDR3 loop spans 15 amino acids. Trimming removed 5 bases at V and 7 bases at J, with 18 bases between. This CDR3 reads CASSPDIGWGQPQHF. As DNA, the CDR3 is TGTGCCAGCAGTCCAGACATTGGGTGGGGGCAGCCCCAGCATTTT.